This T cell receptor beta chain stems from a study of cytotoxic CD8 clonotypes in ibrutinib-treated CLL. Study context: Response samples came after a median about 13 months of treatment, range 6 to 36. Study results and limitations: Treatment saw public clonotypes, which were uncommon, either contract or stay stable. Clonality rose at ibrutinib response and fell back toward baseline at progression.

Deep sequencing aimed at 1 in 200,000 to 1 in 1 million T cells' resolution. Data came from immunoSEQ multiplex PCR; TCRdb stores just in-frame clones and leaves some out. Altogether tens of thousands of clones are present, roughly nine tenths being singletons, with the ten largest covering around 3.3%. The germline V gene has CDR1 LNHDA and CDR2 SQIVND (reference sequence). The CDR3 is made up of 13 amino acids. Trimming cost V 3 bases and J 7 bases, with 10 bases left between them. A word on this clone: Its target is unknown.

This rearrangement joins TRBV19 to TRBJ1-5; a possible D gene is TRBD1 (5 bases). The source of this sequence is a human donor with chronic lymphocytic leukemia. Sequencing used PBMCs, obtained after 12 months of ibrutinib treatment. DNA of the CDR3: TGTGCCAGTAGTATGGGGCCGAGGCAGCCCCAGCATTTT. This gives the protein CASSMGPRQPQHF.